This T cell receptor (beta chain) was captured in a study of OX40 agonist ivuxolimab in advanced cancers. Across the study: Treatment of patients was with ivuxolimab, an agonistic anti-OX40 (CD134) antibody.

Deletions cut 2 bases from V and 3 bases from J, with 11 bases between. This CDR3 is 15 amino acids long. Per the germline V gene, CDR1 is MNHEY and CDR2 is SMNVEV (reference sequence). Samples were taken at baseline and on day 1 of cycles 4 and 7. Libraries were prepared by immunoSEQ multiplex PCR; TCRdb keeps only in-frame clonotypes and omits some of them. Of 30,000 to 35,000 clones in the sample, more than 75% are singletons; the top ten hold more than 25%. The receptor's source is an adult with an advanced solid tumor such as melanoma, head and neck, liver or kidney cancer. The sequences come from CD4+ or CD8+ T cells sorted from blood, collected in a trial of the OX40 agonist ivuxolimab. The genes are TRBV27 and TRBJ2-1, with a weak D call TRBD2 (6 bases). Written as DNA, the CDR3 is TGTGCCAGCAGTTTAGGGGGGAGAGGCTACAATGAGCAGTTCTTC. Translated, it gives CASSLGGRGYNEQFF.